This TCR beta chain was observed in a study of shared clonotypes between healthy human individuals. For this clone: No antigen is known for it.

Repertoires were generated with immunoSEQ multiplex PCR, while TCRdb's copy carries only in-frame clones and drops some. The table shows some 1,600,000 clones, with nearly 99% occurring only once. Study results and limitations: Clonotype sharing among the donors was expected to vary with sequencing depth. Donors were few, which limited the genetic and exposure-history diversity represented.

Germline V gene sequence: CDR1 SNHLY, CDR2 FYNNEI. This CDR3 is 14 amino acids long. Trimming cost V 8 bases and J 1 base; bases outside gene matches: 7. The source of this sequence is a man aged 25-40 years in good health. The chain employs TRBV2 and TRBJ1-1; 7 bases align to TRBD1. Sequencing used naive CD4+ T cells sorted from blood. The subset: CD45RA+ positively selected. CDR3 sequence (DNA): TGTGCCAGCTTAGAGAGACAGGGGAACACTGAAGCTTTCTTT. It translates to CASLERQGNTEAFF.